A single sample is the source of the 20 T cell receptor beta chains below, sequenced in a study of T cell repertoires and HLA-DP antigens listed by TCRdb under 2018. The antigens of these receptors remain unknown. Receptors were amplified or captured by the immunoSEQ multiplex PCR assay. TCRdb carries this immuneACCESS record with in-frame sequences only. Its versions omit some clonotypes, under half of them owing to an unresolved V gene in the studies checked, with the rest unexplained. The sample has almost 90,000 clones on record, around 86% of them singletons. The ten largest account for roughly 1.5% of the sample. The source material was CD4+ T cells from PBMCs. The receptors were gathered from a man aged 45-60 years in good health and CMV-seronegative.

V and J are TRBV11-3 and TRBJ2-2, with TRBD2 matching 13 bases. V was clipped by 5 bases and J by 6 bases; unmatched bases: 6. The CDR3 has 16 residues. Germline CDR1 is SGHNT and CDR2 is YENEEA. This CDR3 reads CASSPGLAGQAGELFF. Written as DNA, the CDR3 is TGTGCCAGCAGCCCGGGACTAGCGGGGCAGGCCGGGGAGCTGTTTTTT.

The chain joins TRBV30 to TRBJ2-2; D gene ambiguous. V was shortened by 4 bases and J by 2 bases, with 11 bases between the two germline ends. This CDR3 has 14 residues. Per germline, CDR1 GTSNPN and CDR2 SVGIG (reference sequence). CDR3 protein: CAWTVTPNTGELFF. CDR3 sequence (DNA): TGTGCCTGGACCGTTACCCCTAACACCGGGGAGCTGTTTTTT.

The chain uses TRBV9 and TRBJ2-1; 12 positions agree with TRBD2. V was clipped by 0 bases and J by 7 bases; unmatched bases: 8. This CDR3 contains 17 residues. Germline CDR1 reads SGDLS; CDR2 reads YYNGEE. The CDR3 spells CASSVEPSGGARNEQFF. Written as DNA, the CDR3 is TGTGCCAGCAGCGTAGAACCTAGCGGGGGGGCAAGGAATGAGCAGTTCTTC. Based on the CDR3 plus reference TRBV9 and TRBJ2-1, the full variable domain is DSGVTQTPKHLITATGQRVTLRCSPRSGDLSVYWYQQSLDQGLQFLIQYYNGEERAKGNILERFSAQQFPDLHSELNLSSLELGDSALYFCASSVEPSGGARNEQFFGPGTRLTVL.

V usage is TRBV6-1 and J usage is TRBJ2-7, with a tentative D call TRBD1 (5 bases). This CDR3 is built from 15 residues. Trimming stripped 7 bases from V and 2 bases from J, with 18 bases between. CDR1 is MNHNS, CDR2 SASEGT, per germline. Here the CDR3 reads CASTAGHTLTYEQYF. CDR3 sequence (DNA): TGTGCCAGCACCGCTGGACACACCTTAACCTACGAGCAGTACTTC.

The V gene is TRBV7-9, the J gene TRBJ1-1, with D perhaps TRBD1 (5 bases). The V and J ends lost 7 bases and 3 bases respectively, with 12 bases between them. Germline V gene lookup returns CDR1 SEHNR and CDR2 FQNEAQ (reference sequence). The CDR3 extends over 13 amino acids. CDR3 DNA sequence: TGTGCCAGCAACCCAGGGAGTCACACTGAAGCTTTCTTT. Amino acid sequence: CASNPGSHTEAFF.

The rearrangement uses TRBV6-6 and TRBJ2-7; no clear D gene. There are 13 residues in the CDR3. Germline-derived CDR1 and CDR2 are MNHNY and SVGAGI (reference sequence). V lost 9 bases, J lost 4 bases, and 16 bases lay in between. CDR3 bases: TGTGCCAGTGCCCCGGTGGAGAATTACGAGCAGTACTTC. It yields the protein CASAPVENYEQYF.

The chain recombines TRBV5-1 with TRBJ1-6; tentative D call: TRBD1 (5 bases). The CDR3 loop spans 15 amino acids. The V end was cut by 3 bases, the J end by 10 bases, with 17 bases between. The germline gives CDR1 SGHRS, CDR2 YFSETQ. The CDR3 bases are TGCGCCAGCAGCTCGGGAGGGGACTTCAACTCACCCCTCCACTTT. Amino acid sequence: CASSSGGDFNSPLHF. The whole variable domain, filled in from reference TRBV5-1 and TRBJ1-6, reads KAGVTQTPRYLIKTRGQQVTLSCSPISGHRSVSWYQQTPGQGLQFLFEYFSETQRNKGNFPGRFSGRQFSNSRSEMNVSTLELGDSALYLCASSSGGDFNSPLHFGNGTRLTVT.

CDR3 DNA: TGCGCCAGCAGCCAAGACCAGCAGGGAAGCAATCAGCCCCAGCATTTT. This gives the protein CASSQDQQGSNQPQHF. V usage is TRBV4-1 and J usage is TRBJ1-5, with D perhaps TRBD1 (5 bases). CDR1 MGHRA and CDR2 YSYEKL come from the germline V gene. The CDR3 spans 16 residues. V was pared by 0 bases and J by 1 base, with 10 bases between.

The V gene is TRBV5-1, the J gene TRBJ2-7, with D possibly TRBD2 on 6 matching bases. The CDR3 runs to 16 residues. V was trimmed by 0 bases and J by 6 bases, leaving 19 bases between them. From germline, CDR1 is SGHRS and CDR2 YFSETQ. The CDR3 nucleotides are TGCGCCAGCAGCTTGGCCGGGCGCGGCGGGGTGGGCGAGCAGTACTTC. Residues: CASSLAGRGGVGEQYF.

The chain combines TRBV5-2 with TRBJ2-6; TRBD1 is taken as the D call from the table, unchecked against the DNA. TRBV5-2 is flagged as a pseudogene. This CDR3 spans 12 amino acids. CDR3 residues: CSTQSRANVLTF. The CDR3 DNA sequence: TGTAGTACACAAAGTCGGGCCAACGTCCTGACTTTC.

Turning to this clone: At the DNA level, this CDR3 is encoded by other sequences in the same sample as well. CDR3 loop: CASSLGGGETQYF. In DNA form, the CDR3 reads TGCGCCAGCAGCTTAGGAGGAGGAGAGACCCAGTACTTC. The rearrangement links TRBV5-1 to TRBJ2-5, with D perhaps matching TRBD2 (5 bases). The germline V and J ends were trimmed by 2 bases and 4 bases, with 9 bases remaining between them. Germline V gene sequence: CDR1 SGHRS, CDR2 YFSETQ. This CDR3 is 13 amino acids long.

V is TRBV21-1 and J is TRBJ2-4; the table's D call of TRBD1 was not tested on the DNA. TRBV21-1 has pseudogene status. The CDR3 is 15 residues long. DNA for the CDR3: TGTGCCAGCAGTAAGAGCACAGGGGAGGAAAACATTCAGTACTTC. Its protein is CASSKSTGEENIQYF.

This chain connects TRBV19 to TRBJ2-5; D ambiguous. CDR1 is LNHDA and CDR2 is SQIVND in the germline V gene (reference sequence). The CDR3 spans 11 residues. The V end was cut by 1 base, the J end by 9 bases, with 6 bases between. The CDR3 bases are TGTGCCAGTAGTATAGGTCAGTCCCAGTACTTC. Translated: CASSIGQSQYF.

The chain carries TRBV9 and TRBJ2-2; 7 bases agree with TRBD1. Losses at the gene ends were 7 bases for V and 5 bases for J; bases not matched to a gene: 8. This CDR3 spans 14 amino acids. Germline V gives CDR1 SGDLS, CDR2 YYNGEE. CDR3 sequence (DNA): TGTGCCAGCCAGCGAGGGGGCGATACCGGGGAGCTGTTTTTT. Protein: CASQRGGDTGELFF.

The CDR3 spells CASSQAGFSGTTDTQYF. For the CDR3, the DNA is TGCGCCAGCAGCCAAGCCGGATTTAGCGGGACCACAGATACGCAGTATTTT. The chain recombines TRBV4-1 with TRBJ2-3; 8 nucleotides agree with TRBD2. Germline values: CDR1 MGHRA, CDR2 YSYEKL. The CDR3 has 17 residues. With 1 base clipped from V and 2 bases from J, the junction kept 8 bases outside the gene matches.

The V call is TRBV28, the J call TRBJ2-1; D is unresolved. From germline, CDR1 is MDHEN and CDR2 SYDVKM. Trimming pared 2 bases from V and 8 bases from J, leaving 4 bases between. This CDR3 comprises 11 residues. CDR3 bases: TGTGCCAGCAGTTTAAGGGATGAGCAGTTCTTC. Protein sequence: CASSLRDEQFF.

The chain carries TRBV6-5 and TRBJ1-2; 7 positions match TRBD1. Trimming took 6 bases from V and 8 from J; bases not matched to a gene: 9. This CDR3 spans 13 amino acids. From germline, CDR1 is MNHEY and CDR2 SVGAGI. CDR3: CASRLQGRGGYTF. The CDR3 DNA reads TGTGCCAGCAGATTACAGGGGAGGGGCGGCTACACCTTC.

The chain has TRBV6-1 and TRBJ2-2; D remains unclear. CDR3 length equals 14 residues. Per germline, CDR1 MNHNS and CDR2 SASEGT. Trimming shortened V by 6 bases and J by 6 bases, and 14 bases separated the two germline ends. In DNA, the CDR3 is TGTGCCAGCAGCAGTTTATTGTTCGCCGGGGAGCTGTTTTTT. It yields the protein CASSSLLFAGELFF.

This clone was found once. This chain joins TRBV6-1 and TRBJ2-7; TRBD2 agrees at 7 bases. The CDR3 length is 15 residues. V lost 5 bases and J lost 0; bases outside the gene matches: 7. Germline CDR1 reads MNHNS; CDR2 reads SASEGT. CDR3 nucleotide sequence: TGTGCCAGCAGTCCCGAGGCGGGGGTCTCCTACGAGCAGTACTTC. Protein: CASSPEAGVSYEQYF.

CDR3 in amino acids: CATSRPVGRGNEQFF. The CDR3 region has the DNA TGTGCCACCAGCAGGCCCGTAGGGAGGGGTAATGAGCAGTTCTTC. V gene TRBV15 combines with J gene TRBJ2-1, with 7 bases that match TRBD2. Germline CDR1 LNHNV, CDR2 YYDKDF (reference sequence). Trimming cost V 3 bases and J 7 bases; bases outside gene matches: 9. This CDR3 region has 15 residues.